The entry below describes one T cell receptor beta chain. The source of the sample is a study of OX40 agonist ivuxolimab in advanced cancers. CDR1 and CDR2 from the germline V gene are LNHDA and SQIVND (reference sequence). CDR3 length equals 14 residues. V lost 7 bases and J lost 5; bases outside the gene matches: 10. The data were produced by immunoSEQ multiplex PCR, yet TCRdb's version contains in-frame clones alone and is incomplete. The data contain about 70,000 clones, about 78% of them singletons. The chain couples TRBV19 to TRBJ2-5, with TRBD1 matching 7 bases. This specimen was CD4+ or CD8+ T cells sorted from blood, taken in a trial of the OX40 agonist ivuxolimab. The sequence derives from an adult with an advanced solid tumor such as melanoma, head and neck, liver or kidney cancer. The CDR3 coding sequence is TGTGCCAGTAAAAGTCGGACAGGCCGTGAGACCCAGTACTTC. The encoded protein is CASKSRTGRETQYF.